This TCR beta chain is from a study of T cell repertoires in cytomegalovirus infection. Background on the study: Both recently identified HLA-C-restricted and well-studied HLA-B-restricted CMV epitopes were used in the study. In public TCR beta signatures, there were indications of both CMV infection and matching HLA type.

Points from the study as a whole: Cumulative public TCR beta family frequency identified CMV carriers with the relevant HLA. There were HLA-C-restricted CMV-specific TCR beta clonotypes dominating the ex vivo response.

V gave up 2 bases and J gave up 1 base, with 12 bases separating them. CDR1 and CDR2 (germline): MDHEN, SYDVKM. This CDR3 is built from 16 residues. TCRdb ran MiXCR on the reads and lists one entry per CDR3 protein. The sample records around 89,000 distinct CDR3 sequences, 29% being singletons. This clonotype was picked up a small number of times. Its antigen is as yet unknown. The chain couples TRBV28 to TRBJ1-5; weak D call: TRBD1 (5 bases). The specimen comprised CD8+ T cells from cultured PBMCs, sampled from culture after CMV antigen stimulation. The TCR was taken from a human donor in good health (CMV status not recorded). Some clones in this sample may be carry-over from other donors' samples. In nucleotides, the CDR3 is TGTGCCAGCAGTTTACGGGGGATTCAAAGCAATCAGCCCCAGCATTTT. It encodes CASSLRGIQSNQPQHF.